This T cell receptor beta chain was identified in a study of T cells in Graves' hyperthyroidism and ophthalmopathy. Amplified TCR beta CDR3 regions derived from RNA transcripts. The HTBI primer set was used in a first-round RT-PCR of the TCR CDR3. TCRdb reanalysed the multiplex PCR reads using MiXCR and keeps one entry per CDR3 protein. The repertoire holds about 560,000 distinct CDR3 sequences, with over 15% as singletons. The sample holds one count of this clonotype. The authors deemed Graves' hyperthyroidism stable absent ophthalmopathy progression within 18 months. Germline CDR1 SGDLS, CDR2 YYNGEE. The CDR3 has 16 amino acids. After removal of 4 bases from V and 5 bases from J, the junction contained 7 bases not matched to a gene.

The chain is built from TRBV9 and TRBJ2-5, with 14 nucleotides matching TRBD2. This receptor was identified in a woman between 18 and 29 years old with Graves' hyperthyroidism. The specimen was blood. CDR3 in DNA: TGTGCCAGCAGCATTAGGGGACTAGCGGGAGTGGAGACCCAGTACTTC. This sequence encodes CASSIRGLAGVETQYF.